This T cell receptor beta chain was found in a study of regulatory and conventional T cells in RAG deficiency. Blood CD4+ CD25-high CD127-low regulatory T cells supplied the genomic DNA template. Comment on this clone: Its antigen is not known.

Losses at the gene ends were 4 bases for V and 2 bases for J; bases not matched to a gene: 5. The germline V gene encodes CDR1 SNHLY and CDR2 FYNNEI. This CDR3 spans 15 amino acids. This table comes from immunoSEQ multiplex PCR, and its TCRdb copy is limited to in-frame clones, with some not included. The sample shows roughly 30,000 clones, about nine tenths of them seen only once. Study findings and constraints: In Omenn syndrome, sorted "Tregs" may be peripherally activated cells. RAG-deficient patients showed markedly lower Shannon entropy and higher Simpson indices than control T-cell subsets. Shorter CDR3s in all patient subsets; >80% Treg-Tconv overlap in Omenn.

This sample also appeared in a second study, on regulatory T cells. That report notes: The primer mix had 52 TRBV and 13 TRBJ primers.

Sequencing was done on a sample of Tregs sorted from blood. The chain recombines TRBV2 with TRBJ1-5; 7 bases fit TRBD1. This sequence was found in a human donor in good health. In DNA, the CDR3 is TGTGCCAGCAGTGCAGACAGGGCGGGCAATCAGCCCCAGCATTTT. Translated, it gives CASSADRAGNQPQHF.